The 21 T cell receptor beta chains presented below share a single source sample, sequenced in a study of cytomegalovirus exposure and HLA in healthy donors. TCRdb's copy holds only in-frame clones and misses some; the assay was immunoSEQ multiplex PCR. This sample has some 180,000 clones, with roughly 86% found just once. The material sequenced was PBMCs. The receptor set was obtained from a man between 25 and 39 years old in good health and CMV-seropositive.

This clone was seen a few times. The V gene is TRBV9, the J gene TRBJ1-6, with 9 bases aligning to TRBD1. Germline V gene sequence: CDR1 SGDLS, CDR2 YYNGEE. CDR3 length: 16 amino acids. After removal of 3 bases from V and 10 bases from J, the junction contained 11 bases not matched to a gene. CDR3 sequence (DNA): TGTGCCAGCAGCGGGCCGGGACAGGGTATTGGGTCACCCCTCCACTTT. Protein: CASSGPGQGIGSPLHF.

The table lists this clone with a count of one. This rearrangement joins TRBV5-4 to TRBJ2-1; 7 bases are shared with TRBD2. This CDR3 region has 12 residues. The V gene's germline CDR1 is SGHNT and CDR2 YYREEE (reference sequence). Trimming cost V 10 bases and J 8 bases; bases outside gene matches: 9. CDR3 nucleotide sequence: TGTGCCGGGGCCCTGGCGGGAGATGAGCAGTTCTTC. It codes for CAGALAGDEQFF.

This clone was counted between two and nine times. The chain recombines TRBV15 with TRBJ1-2; D is perhaps TRBD1 (5 bases). This CDR3 comprises 13 residues. The V and J ends lost 1 base and 6 bases respectively, with 9 bases between them. The germline V gene has CDR1 LNHNV and CDR2 YYDKDF (reference sequence). CDR3 residues: CATSRGAGDGYTF. The DNA of the CDR3 is TGTGCCACCAGCAGAGGGGCGGGGGATGGCTACACCTTC.

This clone appeared a single time. The chain joins TRBV2 to TRBJ2-7; TRBD2 aligns across 7 bases. V shed 8 bases, J shed 0 bases, and the junction held 13 bases outside the gene matches. There are 16 residues in the CDR3. Germline V lookup: CDR1 SNHLY, CDR2 FYNNEI. CDR3 residues: CASQRGANSVSYEQYF. CDR3 DNA sequence: TGTGCCAGCCAGCGGGGTGCAAACAGTGTCTCCTACGAGCAGTACTTC. Full variable domain (missing parts from reference TRBV2 and TRBJ2-7): EPEVTQTPSHQVTQMGQEVILRCVPISNHLYFYWYRQILGQKVEFLVSFYNNEISEKSEIFDDQFSVERPDGSNFTLKIRSTKLEDSAMYFCASQRGANSVSYEQYFGPGTRLTVT.

The chain recombines TRBV7-2 with TRBJ2-5; D is perhaps TRBD2 (5 bases). Germline CDR1 SGHTA, CDR2 FQGNSA. CDR3 length equals 14 residues. Trimming pared 3 bases from V and 2 bases from J, leaving 10 bases between. CDR3 loop: CASSFGGRQETQYF. In DNA form, the CDR3 reads TGTGCCAGCAGCTTTGGCGGGCGTCAAGAGACCCAGTACTTC.

This chain connects TRBV7-8 to TRBJ1-2; 8 nucleotides match TRBD1. CDR3 length: 13 amino acids. CDR1 is SGHVS and CDR2 is FQNEAQ in the germline V gene. Trimming at V came to 7 bases and at J to 6 bases, leaving 7 bases not matched to a gene. The CDR3 reads CASTGQGADGYTF. DNA of the CDR3: TGTGCCAGCACCGGCCAGGGGGCGGATGGCTACACCTTC.

This sequence joins TRBV7-6 and TRBJ1-2; D perhaps matches TRBD1 (5 bases). Trimming left V 2 bases short and J 4 bases short, with 11 bases between. From germline, CDR1 is SGHVS and CDR2 FNYEAQ. This CDR3 has 14 residues. The CDR3 loop reads CASSLSNRGYGYTF. CDR3 sequence (DNA): TGTGCCAGCAGCTTATCTAATAGGGGCTATGGCTACACCTTC.

This chain uses TRBV4-3 with TRBJ1-1; no clear D. The CDR3 contains 15 residues. Trimming shortened V by 0 bases and J by 3 bases, and 11 bases separated the two germline ends. Looked up from germline, CDR1 is LGHNA and CDR2 is YSLEER. CDR3 nucleotides: TGCGCCAGCAGCCAAGATTGGCCTGGGGACACTGAAGCTTTCTTT. It specifies CASSQDWPGDTEAFF.

The chain joins TRBV29-1 to TRBJ2-1, with 13 bases lining up with TRBD2. In germline, CDR1 is SQVTM, CDR2 ANQGSEA. The CDR3 has 14 residues. V lost 6 bases to trimming and J lost 7 bases; unmatched junction nucleotides: 6. CDR3 nucleotides: TGCAGCGTCGATGGACTAGCGGGAGTAAATGAGCAGTTCTTC. It codes for CSVDGLAGVNEQFF.

The CDR3 DNA is TGTGCCAGCAGCTTAGGGGCGGGAGCCCCGGGAAATGAGCAGTTCTTC. Its translation is CASSLGAGAPGNEQFF. The rearrangement links TRBV11-2 to TRBJ2-1; 7 nucleotides line up with TRBD2. The J segment lost 7 bases and the V segment lost 1 base, leaving 10 bases of the junction unmatched. The CDR3 loop spans 16 amino acids. The germline gives CDR1 SGHAT, CDR2 FQNNGV.

The chain uses TRBV7-3 and TRBJ2-1; TRBD2 matches at 8 bases. J lost 7 bases, V lost 5 bases, and 7 bases had no gene match. The CDR3 spans 14 residues. Germline V lookup: CDR1 SGHTA, CDR2 FQGTGA. CDR3 sequence reads: CASSPGTRINEQFF. CDR3 sequence (DNA): TGTGCCAGCAGCCCCGGGACTAGGATAAATGAGCAGTTCTTC.

This clone appeared once. J is TRBJ2-7 and V is TRBV7-9; no clear D gene. CDR1 and CDR2 (germline): SEHNR, FQNEAQ (reference sequence). The germline V and J ends were trimmed by 1 base and 3 bases, with 4 bases remaining between them. There are 12 residues in the CDR3. The CDR3: CASSLVVYEQYF. CDR3 DNA: TGTGCCAGCAGCTTAGTGGTCTACGAGCAGTACTTC.

This chain uses TRBV2 with TRBJ2-1; D ambiguous. The CDR3 covers 11 residues. V was shortened by 1 base and J by 13 bases, with 8 bases between the two germline ends. Looked up from germline, CDR1 is SNHLY and CDR2 is FYNNEI. The CDR3 spells CASSEGVVQFF. DNA of the CDR3: TGTGCCAGCAGTGAAGGGGTAGTTCAGTTCTTC. Full variable domain (remainder filled in from reference TRBV2 and TRBJ2-1): EPEVTQTPSHQVTQMGQEVILRCVPISNHLYFYWYRQILGQKVEFLVSFYNNEISEKSEIFDDQFSVERPDGSNFTLKIRSTKLEDSAMYFCASSEGVVQFFGPGTRLTVL.

The V gene is TRBV6-5, the J gene TRBJ1-2; 9 bases fit TRBD1. CDR1 and CDR2 (germline): MNHEY, SVGAGI. The CDR3 totals 15 residues. V gave up 4 bases and J gave up 2 bases; unmatched junction bases: 5. The CDR3 DNA reads as TGTGCCAGCAGTTTTCCCGGGACAGGGAACTATGGCTACACCTTC. Residues: CASSFPGTGNYGYTF.

The chain links TRBV5-8 to TRBJ1-2; no clear D. This CDR3 spans 11 amino acids. The V gene's germline CDR1 is SGHTS and CDR2 YDEGEE. V lost 2 bases to trimming and J lost 5 bases, with 4 bases between them. The CDR3 loop is CASSFQYGYTF. CDR3 DNA: TGTGCCAGCAGCTTTCAGTATGGCTACACCTTC. Filled out from reference TRBV5-8 and TRBJ1-2, the complete variable domain reads EAGVTQSPTHLIKTRGQQATLRCSPISGHTSVYWYQQALGLGLQFLLWYDEGEERNRGNFPPRFSGRQFPNYSSELNVNALELEDSALYLCASSFQYGYTFGSGTRLTVV.

The gene calls are TRBV4-1 and TRBJ1-5; TRBD1 might be the D (6 bases). The CDR3 spans 19 residues. Germline assignment: CDR1 MGHRA and CDR2 YSYEKL. Trimming took 4 bases from V and 3 from J, leaving 25 bases between them. The CDR3, as DNA: TGCGCCAGCAGCCCCATTCTATTGGGAGCTCAGGGGCCCAATCAGCCCCAGCATTTT. Protein sequence: CASSPILLGAQGPNQPQHF.

This chain uses TRBV10-2 with TRBJ2-7, with D perhaps matching TRBD2 (5 bases). V lost 6 bases and J 4 bases, leaving 10 bases between the germline ends. This CDR3 contains 12 residues. The germline gives CDR1 WSHSY, CDR2 SAAADI. This chain's CDR3 is CASSDTGYEQYF. The CDR3 bases are TGCGCCAGCAGCGATACGGGGTACGAGCAGTACTTC.

V usage is TRBV2 and J usage is TRBJ2-2; TRBD2 might be the D (5 bases). Germline V CDR1 and CDR2: SNHLY, FYNNEI. The CDR3 is 14 residues long. Trimming stripped 6 bases from V and 5 bases from J, with 13 bases between. CDR3 nucleotide sequence: TGTGCCAGCAGGAACCTTCGGGATACCGGGGAGCTGTTTTTT. Translating it yields CASRNLRDTGELFF.

The chain couples TRBV5-6 to TRBJ2-7; 7 bases align to TRBD2. The germline gives CDR1 SGHDT, CDR2 YYEEEE. The V and J ends lost 0 bases and 0 bases, in that order; junction bases with no gene match: 3. The length of the CDR3 is 15 residues. The CDR3 DNA follows: TGTGCCAGCAGCTTGGTAGGCGGGAGCTCCTACGAGCAGTACTTC. Encoded protein: CASSLVGGSSYEQYF.

The chain employs TRBV4-1 and TRBJ2-7; perhaps TRBD2 as D (6 bases). The CDR3 spans 16 residues. Germline CDR1 and CDR2: MGHRA and YSYEKL. The V end lost 1 base, the J end lost 0 bases, and 13 bases lay between the germline ends. Here the CDR3 reads CASSQGGDAYSYEQYF. Here the CDR3 DNA reads TGCGCCAGCAGCCAAGGGGGGGATGCTTACTCCTACGAGCAGTACTTC.

A single count supports this clone. The rearrangement uses TRBV30 and TRBJ2-7; no reliable D call. The CDR3 extends over 11 amino acids. Germline values: CDR1 GTSNPN, CDR2 SVGIG (reference sequence). V dropped 0 bases and J dropped 6 bases, with 6 bases sitting between them. CDR3 nucleotide sequence: TGTGCCTGGAGTGTAACTGGCGAGCAGTACTTC. As protein: CAWSVTGEQYF.